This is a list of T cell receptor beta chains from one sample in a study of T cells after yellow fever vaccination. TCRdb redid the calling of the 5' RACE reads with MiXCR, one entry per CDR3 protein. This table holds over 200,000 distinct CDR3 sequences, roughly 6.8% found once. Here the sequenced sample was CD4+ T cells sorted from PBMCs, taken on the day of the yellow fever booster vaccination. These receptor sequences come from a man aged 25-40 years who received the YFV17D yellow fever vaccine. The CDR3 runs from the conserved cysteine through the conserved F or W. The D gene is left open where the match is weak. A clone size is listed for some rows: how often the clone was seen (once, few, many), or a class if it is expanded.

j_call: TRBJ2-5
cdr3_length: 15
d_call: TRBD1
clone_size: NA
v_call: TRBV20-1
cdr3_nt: TGCAGTGCTAGAGAATCTGGACAGGGGTTTGAGACCCAGTACTTC
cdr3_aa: CSARESGQGFETQYF

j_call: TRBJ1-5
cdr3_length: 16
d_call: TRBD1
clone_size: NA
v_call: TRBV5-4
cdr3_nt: TGTGCCAGCAGCCAACTTCCGGGACAGGGCAATCAGCCCCAGCATTTT
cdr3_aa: CASSQLPGQGNQPQHF

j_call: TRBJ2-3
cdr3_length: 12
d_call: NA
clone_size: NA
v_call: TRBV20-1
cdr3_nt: TGCAGTGCTGTTAGCGGCACAGATACGCAGTATTTT
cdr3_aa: CSAVSGTDTQYF

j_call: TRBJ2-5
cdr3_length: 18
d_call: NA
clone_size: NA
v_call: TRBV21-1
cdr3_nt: TGTGCCAGCAGCAAAGTCGATGGAGGGGCCATTTTCCAAGAGACCCAGTACTTC
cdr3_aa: CASSKVDGGAIFQETQYF

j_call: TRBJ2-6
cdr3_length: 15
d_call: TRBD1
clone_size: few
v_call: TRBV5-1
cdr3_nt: TGCGCCAGCAGCTTGGGGACAGGTTACAACGAGGTCCTGACTTTC
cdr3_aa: CASSLGTGYNEVLTF

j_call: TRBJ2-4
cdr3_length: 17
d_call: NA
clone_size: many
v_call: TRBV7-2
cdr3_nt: TGTGCCAGCAGCTTAGTCGCAGGGAGCCTAGCCAAAAACATTCAGTACTTC
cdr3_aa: CASSLVAGSLAKNIQYF

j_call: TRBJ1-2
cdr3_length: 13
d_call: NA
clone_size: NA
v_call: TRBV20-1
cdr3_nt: TGCAGTGCCAGCCAGGGCCGGGTGGATGGCTACACCTTC
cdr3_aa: CSASQGRVDGYTF

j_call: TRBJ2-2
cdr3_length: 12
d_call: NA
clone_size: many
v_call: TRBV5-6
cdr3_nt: TGTGCCAGCACCCTGAAATCGGGGGAGCTGTTTTTT
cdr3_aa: CASTLKSGELFF

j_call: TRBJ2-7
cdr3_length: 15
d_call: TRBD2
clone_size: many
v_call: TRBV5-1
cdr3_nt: TGCGCCAGCACTCTGAGAAGCGGGGGCTCCTACGAGCAGTACTTC
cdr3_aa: CASTLRSGGSYEQYF

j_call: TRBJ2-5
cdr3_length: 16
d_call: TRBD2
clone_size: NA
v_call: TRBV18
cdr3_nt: TGTGCCAGCTCACCACCTCTTAGGCTAGCGGCAGAGACCCAGTACTTC
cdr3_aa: CASSPPLRLAAETQYF

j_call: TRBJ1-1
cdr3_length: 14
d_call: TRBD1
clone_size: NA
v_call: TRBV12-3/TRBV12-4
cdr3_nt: TGTGCCAGCAGTCAGGGGGCTCTGAGCACTGAAGCTTTCTTT
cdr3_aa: CASSQGALSTEAFF

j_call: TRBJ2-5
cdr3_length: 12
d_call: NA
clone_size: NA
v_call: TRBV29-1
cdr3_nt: TGCAGCGTTGAAGAGGGGGGCGAGACCCAGTACTTC
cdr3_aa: CSVEEGGETQYF

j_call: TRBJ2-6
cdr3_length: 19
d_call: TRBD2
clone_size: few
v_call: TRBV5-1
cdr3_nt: TGCGCCAGCAGCTTTCCGCCAGCGGGAGTCCCGGGTGGGGCCAACGTCCTGACTTTC
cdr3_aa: CASSFPPAGVPGGANVLTF

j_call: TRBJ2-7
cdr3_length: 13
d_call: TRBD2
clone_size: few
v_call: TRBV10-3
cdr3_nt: TGTGCCCTAAGGACTAGCGGGAGCTACGAGCAGTACTTC
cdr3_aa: CALRTSGSYEQYF

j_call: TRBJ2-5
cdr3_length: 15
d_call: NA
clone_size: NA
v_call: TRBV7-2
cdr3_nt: TGTGCCAGCAGCTCCCAGGTGCGGCCACAAGAGACCCAGTACTTC
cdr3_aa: CASSSQVRPQETQYF

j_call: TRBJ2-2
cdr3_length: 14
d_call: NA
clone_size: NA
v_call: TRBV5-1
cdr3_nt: TGCGCCAGCAGCTTGAGGCCAGAAGCCGGGGAGCTGTTTTTT
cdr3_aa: CASSLRPEAGELFF

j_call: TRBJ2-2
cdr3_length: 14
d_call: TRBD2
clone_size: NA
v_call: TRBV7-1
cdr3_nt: TGTGCCAGCAGCTCCGGGAGGGGCTCCGGGGTGCTGTTTTTT
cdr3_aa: CASSSGRGSGVLFF

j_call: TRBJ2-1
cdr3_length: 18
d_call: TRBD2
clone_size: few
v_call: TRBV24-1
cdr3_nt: TGTGCCACCAGTGGCCGCTCGGGGCTAGCGGGAGGGCCGAGTGAGCAGTTCTTC
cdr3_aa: CATSGRSGLAGGPSEQFF

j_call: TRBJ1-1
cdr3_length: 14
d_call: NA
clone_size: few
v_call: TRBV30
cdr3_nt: TGTGCCTTAAGGCGTCAGACGATGAACACTGAAGCTTTCTTT
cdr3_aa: CALRRQTMNTEAFF

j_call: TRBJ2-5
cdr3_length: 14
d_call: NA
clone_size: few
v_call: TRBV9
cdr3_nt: TGTGCCAGCAGCGTTCGAGGGGCGCAAGAGACCCAGTACTTC
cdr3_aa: CASSVRGAQETQYF

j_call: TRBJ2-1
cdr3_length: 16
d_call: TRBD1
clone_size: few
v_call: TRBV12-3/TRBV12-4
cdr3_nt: TGTGCCAGCAGCGCCGCGACAGGGAGTTTTAGGAATGAGCAGTTCTTC
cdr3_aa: CASSAATGSFRNEQFF

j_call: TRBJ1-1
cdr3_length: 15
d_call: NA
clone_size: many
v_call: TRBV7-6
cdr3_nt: TGTGCCAGCAGCTTGTTTGGGGCCATGAACACTGAAGCTTTCTTT
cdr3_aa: CASSLFGAMNTEAFF

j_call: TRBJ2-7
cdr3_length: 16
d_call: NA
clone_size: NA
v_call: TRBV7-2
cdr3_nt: TGTGCCAGCAGCCCCCAGATGTGGGGGGGGCGCATAGAGCAGTACTTC
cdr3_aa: CASSPQMWGGRIEQYF

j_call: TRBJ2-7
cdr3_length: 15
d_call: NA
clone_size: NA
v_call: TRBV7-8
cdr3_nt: TGTGCCAGCAGCTTAGGAGCAGGGGGGAATGGGGAGCAGTACTTC
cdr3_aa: CASSLGAGGNGEQYF

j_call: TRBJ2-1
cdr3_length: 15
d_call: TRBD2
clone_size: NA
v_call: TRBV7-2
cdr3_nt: TGTGCCAGCAGCTCCCGAGGACTAGCGGGAGATGAGCAGTTCTTC
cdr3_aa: CASSSRGLAGDEQFF

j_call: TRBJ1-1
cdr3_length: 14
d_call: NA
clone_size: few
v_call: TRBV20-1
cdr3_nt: TGCAGTGCTAGGGAGTTAGGGGCGAACACTGAAGCTTTCTTT
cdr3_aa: CSARELGANTEAFF

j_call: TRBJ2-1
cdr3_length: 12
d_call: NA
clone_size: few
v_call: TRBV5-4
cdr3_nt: TGTGCCAGCAGCTTGGACAGTCCTGAGCAGTTCTTC
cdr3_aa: CASSLDSPEQFF

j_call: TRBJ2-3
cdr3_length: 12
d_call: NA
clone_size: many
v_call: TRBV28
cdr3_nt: TGTGCCAGCAGACTACTAGGAGATACGCAGTATTTT
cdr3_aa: CASRLLGDTQYF

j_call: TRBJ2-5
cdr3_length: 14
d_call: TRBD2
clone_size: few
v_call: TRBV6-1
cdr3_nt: TGTGCCAGCAGTCTGACTAGCGACCGGGAGACCCAGTACTTC
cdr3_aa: CASSLTSDRETQYF

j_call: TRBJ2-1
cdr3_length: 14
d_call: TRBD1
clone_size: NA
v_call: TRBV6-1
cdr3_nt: TGTGCCAGCAGCTCCTACCTGGACAGGGGGGAGGTGGTCTTC
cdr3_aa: CASSSYLDRGEVVF

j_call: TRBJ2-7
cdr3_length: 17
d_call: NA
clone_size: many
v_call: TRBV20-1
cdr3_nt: TGCAGTGCTAGAGACCCGACGGGGGCTACGAGGGCCTACGAGCAGTACTTC
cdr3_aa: CSARDPTGATRAYEQYF

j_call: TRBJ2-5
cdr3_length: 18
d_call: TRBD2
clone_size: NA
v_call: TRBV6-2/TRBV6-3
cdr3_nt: TGTGCCAGCAGTTACTCGATACTAGCGGGACCCCTTCGAGAGACCCAGTACTTC
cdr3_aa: CASSYSILAGPLRETQYF

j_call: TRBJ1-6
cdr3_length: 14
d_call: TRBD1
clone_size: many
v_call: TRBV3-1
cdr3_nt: TGTGCCAGCAGCCGTGGACAGGGGGGTTCACCCCTCCACTTT
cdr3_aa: CASSRGQGGSPLHF

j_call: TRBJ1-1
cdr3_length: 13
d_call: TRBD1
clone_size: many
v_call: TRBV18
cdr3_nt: TGTGCCAGCTCACCTAACCGGGACAGTGAAGCTTTCTTT
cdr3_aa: CASSPNRDSEAFF

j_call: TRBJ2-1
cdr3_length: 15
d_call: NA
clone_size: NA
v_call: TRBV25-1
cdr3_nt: TGTGCCAGCAGTGACTCCGGCGGGGTTTACAATGAGCAGTTCTTC
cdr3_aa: CASSDSGGVYNEQFF

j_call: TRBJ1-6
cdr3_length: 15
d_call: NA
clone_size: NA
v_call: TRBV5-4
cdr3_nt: TGTGCCAGCAGCGACAGTCGGAGGGGGGATTCACCCCTCCACTTT
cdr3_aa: CASSDSRRGDSPLHF

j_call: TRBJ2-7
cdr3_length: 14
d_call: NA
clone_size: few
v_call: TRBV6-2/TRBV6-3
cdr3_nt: TGTGCCAGCAGCGGATCGCGGGACAACTACGAGCAGTACTTC
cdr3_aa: CASSGSRDNYEQYF

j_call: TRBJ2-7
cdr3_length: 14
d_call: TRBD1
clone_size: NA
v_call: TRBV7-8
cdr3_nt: TGTGCCAGCAGGTCGACAGGGGGGGAGTACGAGCAGTACTTC
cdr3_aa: CASRSTGGEYEQYF

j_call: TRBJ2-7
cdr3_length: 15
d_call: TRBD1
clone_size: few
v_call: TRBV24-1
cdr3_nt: TGTGCCACCAGTGATTCCAGAGGAACAGGGGACGAGCAGTACTTC
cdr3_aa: CATSDSRGTGDEQYF

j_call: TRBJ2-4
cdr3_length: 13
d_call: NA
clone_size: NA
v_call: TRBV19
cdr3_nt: TGTGCCAGTAGTATAGATCCGACCCCCATTCAGTACTTC
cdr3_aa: CASSIDPTPIQYF

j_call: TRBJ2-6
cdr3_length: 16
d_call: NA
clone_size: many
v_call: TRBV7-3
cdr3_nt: TGTGCCAGCAGCTTAACATCCGGCTCTGGGGCCAACGTCCTGACTTTC
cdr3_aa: CASSLTSGSGANVLTF

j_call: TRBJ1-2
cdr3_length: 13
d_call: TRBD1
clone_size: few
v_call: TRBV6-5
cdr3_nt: TGTGCCAGCAAGGACAGGGATAACTATGGCTACACCTTC
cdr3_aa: CASKDRDNYGYTF

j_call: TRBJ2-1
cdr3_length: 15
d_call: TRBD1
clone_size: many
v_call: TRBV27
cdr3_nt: TGTGCCAGCAGTATCCGACAGGGGTCCTACAATGAGCAGTTCTTC
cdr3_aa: CASSIRQGSYNEQFF

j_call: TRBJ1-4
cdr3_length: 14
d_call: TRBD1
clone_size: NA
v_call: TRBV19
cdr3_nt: TGTGCCAGTAGACCGACAGGGGGCAATGAAAAACTGTTTTTT
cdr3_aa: CASRPTGGNEKLFF

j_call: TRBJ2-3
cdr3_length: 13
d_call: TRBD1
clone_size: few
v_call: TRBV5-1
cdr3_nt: TGCGCCAGCAGCGTCGACAGGGTCGATACGCAGTATTTT
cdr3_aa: CASSVDRVDTQYF

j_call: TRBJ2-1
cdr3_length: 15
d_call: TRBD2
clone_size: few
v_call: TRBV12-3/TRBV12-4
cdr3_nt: TGTGCCAGCACCCTAAGGACTAGCGGGAGCCATGAGCAGTTCTTC
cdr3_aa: CASTLRTSGSHEQFF

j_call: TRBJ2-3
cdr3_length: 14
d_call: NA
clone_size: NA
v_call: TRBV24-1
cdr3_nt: TGTGCCACCAGTGACCGGGACCGCTATCGAACGCAGTATTTT
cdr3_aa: CATSDRDRYRTQYF

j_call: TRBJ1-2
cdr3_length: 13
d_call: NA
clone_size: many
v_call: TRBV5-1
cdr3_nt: TGCGCCAGCAGCCCCGGCCAGAACTATGGCTACACCTTC
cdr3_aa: CASSPGQNYGYTF

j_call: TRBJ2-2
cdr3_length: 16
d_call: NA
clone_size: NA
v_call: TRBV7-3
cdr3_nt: TGTGCCAGCAGCTTAGGAGGAGGGCCGAACACCGGGGAGCTGTTTTTT
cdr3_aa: CASSLGGGPNTGELFF

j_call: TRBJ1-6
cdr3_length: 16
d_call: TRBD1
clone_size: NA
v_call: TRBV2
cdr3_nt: TGTGCCAGCAGGCTACAGGGGGCGACCTATAATTCACCCCTCCACTTT
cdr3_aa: CASRLQGATYNSPLHF

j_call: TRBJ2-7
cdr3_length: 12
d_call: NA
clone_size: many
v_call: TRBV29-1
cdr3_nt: TGCAGCGTTGATCTGGGCTCCTACGAGCAGTACTTC
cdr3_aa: CSVDLGSYEQYF

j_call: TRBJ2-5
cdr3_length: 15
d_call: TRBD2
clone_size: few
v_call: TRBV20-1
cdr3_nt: TGCAGTGCTAGTGATACTAGCGGGAACCAAGAGACCCAGTACTTC
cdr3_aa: CSASDTSGNQETQYF

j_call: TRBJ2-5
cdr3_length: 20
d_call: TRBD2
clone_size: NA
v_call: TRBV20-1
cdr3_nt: TGCAGTGCTAGAGATACGGGGAGCGGGAGGCCCTATTGGTACCAAGAGACCCAGTACTTC
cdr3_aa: CSARDTGSGRPYWYQETQYF

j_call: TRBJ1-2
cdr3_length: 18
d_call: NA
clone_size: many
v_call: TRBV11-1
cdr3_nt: TGTGCCAGCAGCTTCGTAGGGGGGAACGACAGGAAGAACTATGGCTACACCTTC
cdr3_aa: CASSFVGGNDRKNYGYTF

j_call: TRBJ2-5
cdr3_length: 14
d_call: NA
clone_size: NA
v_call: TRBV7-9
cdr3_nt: TGTGCCAGCAGCCGCGCCGGGGCTCAAGAGACCCAGTACTTC
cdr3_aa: CASSRAGAQETQYF

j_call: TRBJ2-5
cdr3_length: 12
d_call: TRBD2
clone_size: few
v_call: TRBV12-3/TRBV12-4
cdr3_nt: TGTGCCAGCAGCCGGCGGGAGTTGACCCAGTACTTC
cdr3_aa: CASSRRELTQYF

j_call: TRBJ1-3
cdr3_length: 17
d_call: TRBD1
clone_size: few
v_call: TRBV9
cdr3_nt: TGTGCCAGCAGCGCCCACCTAGGGACAGAAAGTGGAAACACCATATATTTT
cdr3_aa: CASSAHLGTESGNTIYF

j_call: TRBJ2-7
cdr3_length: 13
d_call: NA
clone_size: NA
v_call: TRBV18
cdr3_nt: TGTGCCAGCTCAGGGTGGGACATCTACGAGCAGTACTTC
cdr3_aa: CASSGWDIYEQYF